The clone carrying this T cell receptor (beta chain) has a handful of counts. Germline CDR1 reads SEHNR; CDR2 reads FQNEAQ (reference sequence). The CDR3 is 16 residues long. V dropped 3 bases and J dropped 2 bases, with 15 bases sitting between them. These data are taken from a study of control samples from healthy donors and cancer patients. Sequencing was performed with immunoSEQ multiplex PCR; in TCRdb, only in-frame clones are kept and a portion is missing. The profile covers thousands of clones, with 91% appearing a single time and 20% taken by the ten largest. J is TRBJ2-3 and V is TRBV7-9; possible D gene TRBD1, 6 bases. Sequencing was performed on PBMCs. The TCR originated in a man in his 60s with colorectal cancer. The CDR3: CASSLFLGGPTDTQYF. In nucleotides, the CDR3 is TGTGCCAGCAGCTTGTTCCTAGGGGGACCCACAGATACGCAGTATTTT.